These 22 T cell receptor beta chains were sequenced from one sample in a study of blood T cell repertoires in COVID-19. Generated by immunoSEQ multiplex PCR, the TCRdb table keeps only in-frame clones and is missing some. Counted here are roughly 350,000 clones, about 85% occurring once; the ten biggest clones make up roughly 3.9%. The sequenced sample consisted of peripheral blood. The receptors here all came from a woman aged 18-35 years with acute or convalescent COVID-19.

V gene TRBV6-6 combines with J gene TRBJ2-5; TRBD1 aligns across 9 bases. This CDR3 has 14 residues. Unmatched junction bases numbered 3, after V lost 2 bases and J lost 5 bases. CDR1 and CDR2 (germline): MNHNY, SVGAGI (reference sequence). CDR3 nucleotides: TGTGCCAGCAGTTACGAGGGACAGGGTGAGACCCAGTACTTC. Residues: CASSYEGQGETQYF.

This chain uses TRBV10-3 with TRBJ2-7; D unclear. The germline CDR1 and CDR2 sequences are ENHRY and SYGVKD. CDR3 length: 12 amino acids. Trimming removed 3 bases at V and 1 base at J, with 4 bases between. The CDR3 DNA reads TGTGCCATCAGTGACAGTTCCTACGAGCAGTACTTC. Its translation is CAISDSSYEQYF.

The chain joins TRBV6-6 to TRBJ2-2; D might be TRBD2 (6 bases). Germline CDR1 is MNHNY and CDR2 is SVGAGI (reference sequence). The CDR3 totals 14 residues. V gave up 7 bases and J gave up 6 bases, with 15 bases separating them. This CDR3 reads CASTFAAGPGELFF. In nucleotides, the CDR3 is TGTGCCAGCACCTTTGCGGCGGGGCCCGGGGAGCTGTTTTTT.

The chain combines TRBV24-1 with TRBJ1-5; 7 bases are a match to TRBD1. Germline V CDR1 and CDR2: KGHDR, SFDVKD. The CDR3 is 17 amino acids. The V segment lost 3 bases and the J segment 5 bases; nucleotides outside the gene matches: 12. The CDR3 protein is CATSDTEGQSEDQPQHF. CDR3 coding DNA: TGTGCCACCAGTGATACTGAGGGACAGTCTGAGGATCAGCCCCAGCATTTT.

V usage is TRBV6-5 and J usage is TRBJ1-5; D remains ambiguous. This CDR3 has 11 residues. Trimming shortened V by 6 bases and J by 9 bases, and 9 bases separated the two germline ends. Germline values: CDR1 MNHEY, CDR2 SVGAGI. The CDR3 reads CASRDGGPQHF. The CDR3 region has the DNA TGTGCCAGCAGGGACGGAGGGCCCCAGCATTTT.

This rearrangement joins TRBV9 to TRBJ2-3, with D unresolved. Per germline, CDR1 SGDLS and CDR2 YYNGEE. The CDR3 loop spans 16 amino acids. Trimming took 3 bases from V and 2 from J, leaving 16 bases between them. Here the CDR3 reads CASSASQQEPTDTQYF. CDR3 sequence (DNA): TGTGCCAGCAGCGCCTCCCAGCAGGAACCCACAGATACGCAGTATTTT.

This rearrangement joins TRBV5-1 to TRBJ1-1, with 8 nucleotides matching TRBD1. CDR1 is SGHRS, CDR2 YFSETQ, per germline. The CDR3 is 13 amino acids. The junction had 3 bases not matched to a gene; V was cut back by 4 bases and J by 4 bases. The DNA for the CDR3 is TGCGCCAGCAGCGTGGACAGGGCCACTGAAGCTTTCTTT. This encodes CASSVDRATEAFF.

V usage is TRBV6-6 and J usage is TRBJ2-2; 8 positions agree with TRBD1. The trim removed 5 bases at V and 7 bases at J, leaving 9 bases unmatched. Germline CDR1 is MNHNY and CDR2 is SVGAGI (reference sequence). The length of the CDR3 is 15 residues. CDR3 region: CASSPGQGFNGELFF. The CDR3 nucleotides are TGTGCCAGCAGTCCTGGACAGGGATTTAACGGGGAGCTGTTTTTT.

This clone has only a few counts. The CDR3 loop is CASSEMDSFNSPLHF. Here the CDR3 DNA reads TGTGCCAGCAGTGAAATGGACAGCTTCAATTCACCCCTCCACTTT. V and J are TRBV2 and TRBJ1-6; perhaps TRBD1 as D (6 bases). V gave up 2 bases and J gave up 7 bases, with 12 bases separating them. The germline gives CDR1 SNHLY, CDR2 FYNNEI. The CDR3 contains 15 residues.

CDR3 coding DNA: TGTGCCAGTTCGACTTTCCATAGCAATCAGCCCCAGCATTTT. This translates into CASSTFHSNQPQHF. V is TRBV6-5 and J is TRBJ1-5; D is ambiguous. The V gene lost 9 bases and the J gene lost 0 bases, with 12 bases spanning the gap. CDR1 is MNHEY and CDR2 is SVGAGI in the germline V gene. This CDR3 has 14 residues.

V usage is TRBV9 and J usage is TRBJ1-3; 10 bases agree with TRBD1. This CDR3 is built from 17 residues. V lost 4 bases and J lost 0; bases outside the gene matches: 7. The germline gives CDR1 SGDLS, CDR2 YYNGEE. In DNA, the CDR3 is TGTGCCAGCAGCCCCGGGACAGGGGCGTACTCTGGAAACACCATATATTTT. Amino acid sequence: CASSPGTGAYSGNTIYF.

The V gene is TRBV27, the J gene TRBJ2-7; TRBD1 matches at 7 bases. The CDR3 length is 13 residues. The germline V gene has CDR1 MNHEY and CDR2 SMNVEV (reference sequence). The V and J ends lost 6 bases and 7 bases, in that order; junction bases with no gene match: 9. CDR3 in DNA: TGTGCCAGCAGCTTCGGACAGGTGGAGGAGCAGTACTTC. Amino acids: CASSFGQVEEQYF.

This clone has a single count. The genes are TRBV6-5 and TRBJ2-7, with 11 positions matching TRBD1. The CDR3 contains 14 residues. Germline lookup yields CDR1 MNHEY and CDR2 SVGAGI. Losses at the gene ends were 5 bases for V and 4 bases for J; bases not matched to a gene: 4. This chain's CDR3 is CASSRDRGGYEQYF. In nucleotides, the CDR3 is TGTGCCAGCAGTCGGGACAGGGGGGGTTACGAGCAGTACTTC.

CDR3 sequence: CASSLGDLPSPLHF. The CDR3, as DNA: TGTGCCAGCAGCTTGGGCGATCTCCCATCACCCCTCCACTTT. This chain links TRBV5-4 with TRBJ1-6; D ambiguous. Germline V gene sequence: CDR1 SGHNT, CDR2 YYREEE (reference sequence). The V end was cut by 0 bases, the J end by 10 bases, with 11 bases between. The CDR3 sequence is 14 residues long.

The rearrangement links TRBV7-9 to TRBJ1-1; no definite D call. This CDR3 has 15 amino acids. Germline CDR1 SEHNR, CDR2 FQNEAQ (reference sequence). Between the trimmed V and J ends, which lost 1 base and 1 base, there was a span of 10 bases. CDR3 sequence (DNA): TGTGCCAGCAGCTTAGAGCTAGGAAGGAACACTGAAGCTTTCTTT. It is translated as CASSLELGRNTEAFF.

The chain combines TRBV2 with TRBJ1-1; 8 bases match TRBD1. The CDR3 is 13 residues long. The ends lost 8 bases at V and 4 bases at J; junction bases unmatched: 6. Germline values: CDR1 SNHLY, CDR2 FYNNEI. In nucleotides, the CDR3 is TGTGCCAGCCAGCGACAGGGGCCCACTGAAGCTTTCTTT. Protein product: CASQRQGPTEAFF.

The genes are TRBV4-2 and TRBJ2-7; a weak D match, TRBD1 (6 bases). Germline V gene lookup returns CDR1 LGHNA and CDR2 YNFKEQ. This CDR3 is built from 14 residues. V shed 2 bases and J shed 4 bases, with 12 bases lying between them. The CDR3 DNA reads TGTGCCAGCAGCCAAACCCAGGGGATTTACGAGCAGTACTTC. This translates into CASSQTQGIYEQYF.

The chain combines TRBV5-6 with TRBJ1-1; 9 bases line up with TRBD1. Trimming removed 4 bases from V and 4 bases from J; junction bases left unmatched: 5. The CDR3 is made up of 14 amino acids. CDR1 is SGHDT and CDR2 is YYEEEE in the germline V gene. The CDR3, as DNA: TGTGCCAGCAGCGACGGGACAGGGCGCACTGAAGCTTTCTTT. Translating it yields CASSDGTGRTEAFF. The full variable domain, its missing parts supplied by reference TRBV5-6 and TRBJ1-1, is DAGVTQSPTHLIKTRGQQVTLRCSPKSGHDTVSWYQQALGQGPQFIFQYYEEEERQRGNFPDRFSGHQFPNYSSELNVNALLLGDSALYLCASSDGTGRTEAFFGQGTRLTVV.

This sequence joins TRBV7-3 and TRBJ1-5; no clear D. This CDR3 region has 13 residues. V was pared by 5 bases and J by 6 bases, with 11 bases between. Germline-derived CDR1 and CDR2 are SGHTA and FQGTGA. CDR3 bases: TGTGCCAGCAGCCCCATCGCGGGTCAGCCCCAGCATTTT. It encodes CASSPIAGQPQHF.

The chain combines TRBV9 with TRBJ2-1, with TRBD2 matching over 11 bases. V shed 3 bases, J shed 10 bases, and the junction held 6 bases outside the gene matches. Per germline, CDR1 SGDLS and CDR2 YYNGEE. This CDR3 comprises 14 residues. CDR3 nucleotide sequence: TGTGCCAGCAGCGGTAGCGGGGGGGGGACGGAGCAGTTCTTC. Protein: CASSGSGGGTEQFF. The full variable domain, completed using reference TRBV9 and TRBJ2-1, is DSGVTQTPKHLITATGQRVTLRCSPRSGDLSVYWYQQSLDQGLQFLIQYYNGEERAKGNILERFSAQQFPDLHSELNLSSLELGDSALYFCASSGSGGGTEQFFGPGTRLTVL.

Comment on this clone: Different DNA sequences within this sample yield the same CDR3. The chain carries TRBV24-1 and TRBJ1-5; the D is unclear. The V gene's germline CDR1 is KGHDR and CDR2 SFDVKD. This CDR3 comprises 13 residues. V was trimmed by 0 bases and J by 6 bases, leaving 5 bases between them. The CDR3 reads CATSDLPGQPQHF. CDR3 in DNA: TGTGCCACCAGTGATTTGCCGGGTCAGCCCCAGCATTTT.

This chain links TRBV10-2 with TRBJ1-2; D is unresolved. The V end was cut by 7 bases, the J end by 3 bases, with 12 bases between. The germline V gene encodes CDR1 WSHSY and CDR2 SAAADI. The CDR3 runs to 13 residues. The CDR3 sequence is CASKALGDYGYTF. The CDR3 region has the DNA TGCGCCAGCAAAGCTCTGGGAGACTATGGCTACACCTTC.